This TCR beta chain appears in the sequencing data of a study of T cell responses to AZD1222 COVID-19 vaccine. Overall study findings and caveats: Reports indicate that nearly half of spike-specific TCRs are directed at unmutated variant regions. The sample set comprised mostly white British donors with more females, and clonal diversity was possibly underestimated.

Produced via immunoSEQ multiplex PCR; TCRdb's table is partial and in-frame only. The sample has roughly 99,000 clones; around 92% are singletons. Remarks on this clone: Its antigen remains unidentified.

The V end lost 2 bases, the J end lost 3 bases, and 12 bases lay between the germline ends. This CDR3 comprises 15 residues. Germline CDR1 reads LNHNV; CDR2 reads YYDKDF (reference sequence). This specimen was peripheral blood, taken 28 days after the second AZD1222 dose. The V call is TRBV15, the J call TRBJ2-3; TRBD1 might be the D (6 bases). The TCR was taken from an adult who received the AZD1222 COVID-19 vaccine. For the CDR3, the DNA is TGTGCCACCAGCAGACTGGCAGGGGCGACAGATACGCAGTATTTT. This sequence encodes CATSRLAGATDTQYF.